The present T cell receptor beta chain was sequenced within a study of T cells in Graves' hyperthyroidism and ophthalmopathy. At the level of the study: Upon initial diagnosis and before any treatment, peripheral blood was collected.

Study-level findings and limits: Most clonotypes expanded in thyroid above 0.001 were likewise present in blood. Through a model of 13 V-J features, ophthalmopathy was separated from stable hyperthyroidism.

Template material for amplifying TCR beta CDR3 regions consisted of RNA transcripts. The HTBI set primed first-round TCR CDR3 RT-PCR. TCRdb processed the multiplex PCR reads anew with MiXCR; each CDR3 protein has one entry. This sample has about 380,000 distinct CDR3 sequences, with 15% to 20% found just once. This clonotype was recorded at least ten times. Its specificity is not known. The length of the CDR3 is 16 residues. CDR1 is LGHDT, CDR2 YNNKEL, per germline (reference sequence). The V and J ends lost 1 base and 2 bases respectively, with 13 bases between them. Material: blood. The TCR sequence derives from a man aged 18 to 35 with Graves' ophthalmopathy. This sequence joins TRBV3-1 and TRBJ2-3, with a weak D call TRBD2 (5 bases). The CDR3 bases are TGTGCCAGCAGCCAAGCGGGGTCCTGGGACACAGATACGCAGTATTTT. Translating gives CASSQAGSWDTDTQYF.